The entry below gives a single T cell receptor (beta chain) sequence along with its context. Antigen specificity is unknown. In TCRdb, the 5' RACE reads were re-called with MiXCR into one record per CDR3 protein. Here the sample spans roughly 1,500,000 distinct CDR3 sequences, roughly 35% being singletons. The sample belongs to a study of identical twins. Whole-study findings and limits: Twins' surplus sharing was weaker for beta out-of-frame sequences.

Trimming stripped 6 bases from V and 18 bases from J, with 18 bases between. The CDR3 has 12 residues. The specimen sequenced was cord blood. The TCR sequence derives from a newborn girl in good health. The gene calls are TRBV12-3 or TRBV12-4 and TRBJ1-6; TRBD1 might be the D (5 bases). The CDR3 DNA reads TGTGCCAGCAGGACACGGACAACGGCCCCCCACTTT. This sequence encodes CASRTRTTAPHF.